The clone carrying this T cell receptor (beta chain) was seen repeatedly, ten times or more. The record originates from a study of regulatory T cells in long-lasting Graves disease. The overall study: The study counted Graves' disease as persistent given over 5 years of antithyroid drugs and positive TSH receptor antibodies.

V lost 6 bases and J lost 3; bases outside the gene matches: 5. The CDR3 contains 15 residues. The germline CDR1 and CDR2 sequences are MNHNS and SASEGT. Sample time point: persistent/refractory GD, antithyroid drugs over 5 years with positive TRAb. PBMC-derived RNA was used for the TCR library. TCR beta libraries were built with iRepertoire HTBI primers and Arm-PCR of CDR3 regions. One entry per CDR3 protein, called by TCRdb with MiXCR from the multiplex PCR reads. The table records fewer than 600,000 distinct CDR3 sequences, 20% to 25% of them present only once. The rearrangement links TRBV6-1 to TRBJ1-2, with 12 nucleotides matching TRBD1. Sequences were derived from peripheral blood mononuclear cells (PBMCs), sampled when the disease was refractory, from a patient treated with antithyroid drugs. The sequence derives from a female donor with Graves disease. CDR3 DNA: TGTGCCAGCAGAACGGGACAGGGGGCGGACTATGGCTACACCTTC. Translation gives CASRTGQGADYGYTF.